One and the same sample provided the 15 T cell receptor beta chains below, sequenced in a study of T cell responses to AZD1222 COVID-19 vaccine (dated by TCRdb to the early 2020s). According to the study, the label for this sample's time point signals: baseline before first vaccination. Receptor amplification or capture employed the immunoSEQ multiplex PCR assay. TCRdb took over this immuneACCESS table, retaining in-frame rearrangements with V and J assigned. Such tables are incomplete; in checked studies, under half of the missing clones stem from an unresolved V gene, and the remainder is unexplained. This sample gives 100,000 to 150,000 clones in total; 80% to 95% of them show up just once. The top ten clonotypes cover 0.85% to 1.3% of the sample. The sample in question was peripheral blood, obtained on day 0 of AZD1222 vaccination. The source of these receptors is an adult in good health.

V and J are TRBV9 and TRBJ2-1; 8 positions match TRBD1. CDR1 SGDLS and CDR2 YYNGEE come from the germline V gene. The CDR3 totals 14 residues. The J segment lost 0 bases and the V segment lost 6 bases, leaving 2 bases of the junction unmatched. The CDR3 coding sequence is TGTGCCAGCACCGGACAGGGCTCCTACAATGAGCAGTTCTTC. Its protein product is CASTGQGSYNEQFF.

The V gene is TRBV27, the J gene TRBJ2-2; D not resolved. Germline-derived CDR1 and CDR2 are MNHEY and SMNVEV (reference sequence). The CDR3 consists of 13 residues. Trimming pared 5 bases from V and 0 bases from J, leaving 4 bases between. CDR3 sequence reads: CASSGPNTGELFF. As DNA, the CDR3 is TGTGCCAGCAGTGGACCGAACACCGGGGAGCTGTTTTTT.

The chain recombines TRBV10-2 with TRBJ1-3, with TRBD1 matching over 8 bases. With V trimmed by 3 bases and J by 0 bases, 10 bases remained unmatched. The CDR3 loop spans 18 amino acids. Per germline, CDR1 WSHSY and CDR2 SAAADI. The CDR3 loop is CASSDPRRGRPSGNTIYF. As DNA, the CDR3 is TGCGCCAGCAGTGATCCCCGCAGGGGGCGTCCCTCTGGAAACACCATATATTTT.

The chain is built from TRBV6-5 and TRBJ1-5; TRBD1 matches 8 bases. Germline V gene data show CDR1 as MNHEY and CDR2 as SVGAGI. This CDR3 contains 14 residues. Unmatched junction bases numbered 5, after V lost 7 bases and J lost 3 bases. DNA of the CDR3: TGTGCCAGCACAGGGGGCTTCACCAATCAGCCCCAGCATTTT. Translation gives CASTGGFTNQPQHF.

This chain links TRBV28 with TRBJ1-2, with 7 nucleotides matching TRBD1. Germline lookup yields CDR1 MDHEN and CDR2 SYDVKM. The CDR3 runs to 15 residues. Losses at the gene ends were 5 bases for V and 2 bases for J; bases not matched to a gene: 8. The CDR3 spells CASSLTGKANYGYTF. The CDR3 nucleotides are TGTGCCAGCAGTCTGACAGGGAAAGCCAACTATGGCTACACCTTC.

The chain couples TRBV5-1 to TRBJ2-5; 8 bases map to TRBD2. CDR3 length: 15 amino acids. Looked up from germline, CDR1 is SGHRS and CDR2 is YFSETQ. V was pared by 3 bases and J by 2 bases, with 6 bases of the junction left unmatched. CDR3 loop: CASSSTGTSQETQYF. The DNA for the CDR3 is TGCGCCAGCAGCTCGACCGGGACTAGTCAAGAGACCCAGTACTTC.

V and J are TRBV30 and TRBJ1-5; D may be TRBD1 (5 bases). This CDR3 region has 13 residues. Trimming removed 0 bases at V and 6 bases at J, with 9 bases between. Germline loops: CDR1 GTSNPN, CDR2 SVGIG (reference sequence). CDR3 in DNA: TGTGCCTGGAGTGTACGGGGGGGTCAGCCCCAGCATTTT. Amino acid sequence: CAWSVRGGQPQHF. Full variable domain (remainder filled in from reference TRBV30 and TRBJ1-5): SQTIHQWPATLVQPVGSPLSLECTVEGTSNPNLYWYRQAAGRGLQLLFYSVGIGQISSEVPQNLSASRPQDRQFILSSKKLLLSDSGFYLCAWSVRGGQPQHFGDGTRLSIL.

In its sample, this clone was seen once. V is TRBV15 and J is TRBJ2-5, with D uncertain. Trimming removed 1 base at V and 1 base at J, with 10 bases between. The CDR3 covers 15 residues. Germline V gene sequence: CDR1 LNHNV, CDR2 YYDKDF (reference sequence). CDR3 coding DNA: TGTGCCACCAGCAGAGTCTTGGGTAGCCAAGAGACCCAGTACTTC. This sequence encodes CATSRVLGSQETQYF. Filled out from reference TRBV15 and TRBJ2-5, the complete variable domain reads DAMVIQNPRYQVTQFGKPVTLSCSQTLNHNVMYWYQQKSSQAPKLLFHYYDKDFNNEADTPDNFQSRRPNTSFCFLDIRSPGLGDTAMYLCATSRVLGSQETQYFGPGTRLLVL.

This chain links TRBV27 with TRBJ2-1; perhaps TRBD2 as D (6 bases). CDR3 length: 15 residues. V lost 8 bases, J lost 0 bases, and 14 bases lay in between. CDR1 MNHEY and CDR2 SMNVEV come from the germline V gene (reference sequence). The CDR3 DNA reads TGTGCCAGCCAGGCGGGGCTGAGCTCCTACAATGAGCAGTTCTTC. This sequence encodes CASQAGLSSYNEQFF.

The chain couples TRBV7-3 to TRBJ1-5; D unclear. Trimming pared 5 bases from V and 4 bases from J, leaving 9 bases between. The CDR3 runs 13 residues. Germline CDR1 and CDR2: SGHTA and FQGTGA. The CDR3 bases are TGTGCCAGCAGCCGGAACAGTAATCAGCCCCAGCATTTT. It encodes CASSRNSNQPQHF.

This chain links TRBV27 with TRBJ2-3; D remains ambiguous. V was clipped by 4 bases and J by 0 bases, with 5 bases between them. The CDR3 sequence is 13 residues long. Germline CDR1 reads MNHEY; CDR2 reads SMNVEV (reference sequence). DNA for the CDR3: TGTGCCAGCAGTTGGGTGAGCACAGATACGCAGTATTTT. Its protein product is CASSWVSTDTQYF.

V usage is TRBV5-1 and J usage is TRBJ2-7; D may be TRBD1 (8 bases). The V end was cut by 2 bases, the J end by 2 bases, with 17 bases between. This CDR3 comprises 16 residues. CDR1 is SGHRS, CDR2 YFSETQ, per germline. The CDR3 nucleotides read TGCGCCAGCAGCTTTATGGTTACAGGGGGGGCCTACGAGCAGTACTTC. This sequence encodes CASSFMVTGGAYEQYF.

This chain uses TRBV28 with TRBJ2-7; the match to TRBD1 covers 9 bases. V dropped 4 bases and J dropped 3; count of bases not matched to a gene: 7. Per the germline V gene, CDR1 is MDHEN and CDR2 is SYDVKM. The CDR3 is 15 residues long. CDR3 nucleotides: TGTGCCAGCAGTTCGACGGACAGGGGATACTACGAGCAGTACTTC. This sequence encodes CASSSTDRGYYEQYF.

This CDR3 reads CASSKAGDYNEQFF. CDR3 bases: TGTGCCAGCAGCAAAGCGGGGGACTACAATGAGCAGTTCTTC. The V gene is TRBV9, the J gene TRBJ2-1; 8 nucleotides match TRBD2. The length of the CDR3 is 14 residues. The germline V gene has CDR1 SGDLS and CDR2 YYNGEE. V lost 4 bases to trimming and J lost 3 bases; unmatched junction nucleotides: 3.

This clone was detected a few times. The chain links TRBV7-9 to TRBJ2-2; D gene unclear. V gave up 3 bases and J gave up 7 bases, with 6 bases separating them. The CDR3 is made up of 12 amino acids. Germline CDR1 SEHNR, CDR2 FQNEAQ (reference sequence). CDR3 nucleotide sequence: TGTGCCAGCAGCTTGTTTGGCGGGGAGCTGTTTTTT. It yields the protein CASSLFGGELFF.